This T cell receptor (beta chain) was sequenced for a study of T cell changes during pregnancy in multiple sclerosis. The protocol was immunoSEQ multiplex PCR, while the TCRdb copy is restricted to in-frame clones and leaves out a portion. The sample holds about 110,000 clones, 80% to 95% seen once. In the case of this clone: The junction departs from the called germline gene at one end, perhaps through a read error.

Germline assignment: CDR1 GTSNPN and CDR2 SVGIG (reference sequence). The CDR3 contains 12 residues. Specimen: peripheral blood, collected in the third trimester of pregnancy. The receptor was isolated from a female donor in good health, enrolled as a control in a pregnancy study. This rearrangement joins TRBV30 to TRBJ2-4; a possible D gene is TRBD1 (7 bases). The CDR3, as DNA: TGTGCCTGGAGTGTGGAGGGGACAGTATTGCACTTC. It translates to CAWSVEGTVLHF.